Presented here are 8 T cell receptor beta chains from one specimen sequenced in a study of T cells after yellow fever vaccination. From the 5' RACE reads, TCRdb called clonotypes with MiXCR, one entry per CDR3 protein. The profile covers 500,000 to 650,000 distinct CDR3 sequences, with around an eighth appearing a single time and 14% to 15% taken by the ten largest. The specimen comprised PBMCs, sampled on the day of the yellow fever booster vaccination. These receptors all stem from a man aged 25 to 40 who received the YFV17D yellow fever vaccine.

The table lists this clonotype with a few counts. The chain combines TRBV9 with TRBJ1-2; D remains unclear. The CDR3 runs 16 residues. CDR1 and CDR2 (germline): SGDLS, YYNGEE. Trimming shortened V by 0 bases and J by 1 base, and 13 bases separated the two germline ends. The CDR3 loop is CASSVGTARYNYGYTF. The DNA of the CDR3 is TGTGCCAGCAGCGTAGGGACCGCGCGTTATAACTATGGCTACACCTTC.

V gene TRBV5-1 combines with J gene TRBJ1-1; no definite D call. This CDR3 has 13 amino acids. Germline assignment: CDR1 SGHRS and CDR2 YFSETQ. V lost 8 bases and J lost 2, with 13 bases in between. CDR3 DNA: TGCGCCAGTCACCAAGAGTTAAACACTGAAGCTTTCTTT. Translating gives CASHQELNTEAFF.

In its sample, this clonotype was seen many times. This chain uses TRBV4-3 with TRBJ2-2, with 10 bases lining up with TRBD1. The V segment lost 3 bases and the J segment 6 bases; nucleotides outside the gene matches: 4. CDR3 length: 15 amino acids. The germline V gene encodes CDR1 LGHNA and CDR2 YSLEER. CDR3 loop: CASSQSDRGAGELFF. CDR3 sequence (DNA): TGCGCCAGCAGCCAGTCGGACAGGGGGGCCGGGGAGCTGTTTTTT.

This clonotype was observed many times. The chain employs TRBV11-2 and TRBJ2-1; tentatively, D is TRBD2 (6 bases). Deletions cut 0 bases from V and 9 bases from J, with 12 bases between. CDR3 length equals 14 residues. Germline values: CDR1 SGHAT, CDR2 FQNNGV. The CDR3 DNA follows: TGTGCCAGCAGCTTAGATGGGCTAGCGATTGAGCAGTTCTTC. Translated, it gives CASSLDGLAIEQFF.

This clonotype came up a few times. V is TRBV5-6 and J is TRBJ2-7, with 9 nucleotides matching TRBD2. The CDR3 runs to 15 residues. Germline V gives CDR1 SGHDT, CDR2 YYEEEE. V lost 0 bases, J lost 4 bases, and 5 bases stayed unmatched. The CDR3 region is CASSLGLAGMYEQYF. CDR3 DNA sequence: TGTGCCAGCAGCTTGGGTCTAGCGGGAATGTACGAGCAGTACTTC.

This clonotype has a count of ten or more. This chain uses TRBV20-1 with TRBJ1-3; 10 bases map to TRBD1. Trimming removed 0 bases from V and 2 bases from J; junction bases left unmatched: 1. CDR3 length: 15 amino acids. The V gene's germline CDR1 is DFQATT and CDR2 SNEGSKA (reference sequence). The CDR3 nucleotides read TGCAGTGCTAGAGATGGACAGGGGGCTGGAAACACCATATATTTT. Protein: CSARDGQGAGNTIYF.

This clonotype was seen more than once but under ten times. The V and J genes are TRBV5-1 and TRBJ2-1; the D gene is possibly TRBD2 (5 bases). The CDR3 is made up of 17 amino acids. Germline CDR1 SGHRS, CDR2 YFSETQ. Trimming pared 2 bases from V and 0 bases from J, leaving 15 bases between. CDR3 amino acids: CASSFLILGSSYNEQFF. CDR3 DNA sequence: TGCGCCAGCAGCTTCCTTATACTAGGGAGCTCCTACAATGAGCAGTTCTTC.

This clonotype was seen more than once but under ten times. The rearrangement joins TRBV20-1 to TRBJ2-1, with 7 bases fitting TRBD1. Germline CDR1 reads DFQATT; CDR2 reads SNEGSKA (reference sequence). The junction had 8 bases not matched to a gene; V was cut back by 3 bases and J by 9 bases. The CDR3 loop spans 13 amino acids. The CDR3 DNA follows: TGCAGTGCTAGCCAAGACAGGGCGTTTGAGCAGTTCTTC. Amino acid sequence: CSASQDRAFEQFF.